The 22 T cell receptor beta chains listed next were all sequenced from one sample in a study of blood T cell repertoires in COVID-19. Clones were sequenced by immunoSEQ multiplex PCR, and TCRdb holds only the in-frame ones, with some missing. Seen here are fewer than 250,000 clones, 90% observed once, and the top ten hold under 3.5%. The source material was peripheral blood. The receptors shown here come from a man aged 25 to 45 with COVID-19, enrolled during active disease.

This chain uses TRBV20-1 with TRBJ2-7; D call uncertain. The germline CDR1 and CDR2 sequences are DFQATT and SNEGSKA (reference sequence). Trimming removed 8 bases from V and 2 bases from J, with 10 bases in between. The CDR3 is made up of 11 amino acids. CDR3 in DNA: TGCAGTTGGAGAACCGCCTACGAGCAGTACTTC. Protein product: CSWRTAYEQYF.

V gene TRBV5-1 combines with J gene TRBJ1-2, with D hard to call. CDR1 is SGHRS, CDR2 YFSETQ, per germline. V gave up 5 bases and J gave up 2 bases, with 10 bases separating them. The CDR3 spans 13 residues. CDR3 in DNA: TGCGCCAGCAGTTCCCCGGGAAACTATGGCTACACCTTC. This encodes CASSSPGNYGYTF.

Here the CDR3 reads CSVAPTGGLNQPQHF. CDR3 coding DNA: TGCAGCGTTGCCCCCACAGGGGGCCTCAATCAGCCCCAGCATTTT. V gene TRBV29-1 combines with J gene TRBJ1-5, with 9 bases matching TRBD1. The CDR3 loop spans 15 amino acids. Looked up from germline, CDR1 is SQVTM and CDR2 is ANQGSEA. J lost 3 bases, V lost 4 bases, and 7 bases had no gene match.

The V and J genes are TRBV7-9 and TRBJ1-2; 11 nucleotides line up with TRBD1. Germline assignment: CDR1 SEHNR and CDR2 FQNEAQ (reference sequence). V lost 5 bases, J lost 6 bases, and 14 bases stayed unmatched. The CDR3 runs 17 residues. The DNA of the CDR3 is TGTGCCAGCAGCCGCCAAGGGACAGGGGGTGGCCTGGATGGCTACACCTTC. Amino acid sequence: CASSRQGTGGGLDGYTF.

The rearrangement uses TRBV7-7 and TRBJ2-5; 11 positions match TRBD1. From germline, CDR1 is SSHAT and CDR2 FNYEAQ (reference sequence). V shed 5 bases and J 5 bases; nucleotides not matched to a gene: 16. This CDR3 has 18 residues. For the CDR3, the DNA is TGTGCCAGCAGCCGCGGTCGCGGGACAGGGGGGTATATGGAGACCCAGTACTTC. Its translation: CASSRGRGTGGYMETQYF.

The chain couples TRBV4-1 to TRBJ1-2; D might be TRBD1 (6 bases). Trimming removed 2 bases at V and 4 bases at J, with 11 bases between. The CDR3 covers 14 residues. CDR1 and CDR2 (germline): MGHRA, YSYEKL. CDR3 coding DNA: TGCGCCAGCAGCCAACCACAGGGCCCCTATGGCTACACCTTC. Encoded protein: CASSQPQGPYGYTF.

V and J are TRBV5-1 and TRBJ1-4; TRBD1 matches at 7 bases. The CDR3 runs 16 residues. Germline V gives CDR1 SGHRS, CDR2 YFSETQ. Trimming took 4 bases from V and 0 from J; bases not matched to a gene: 6. For the CDR3, the DNA is TGCGCCAGCAGCATCACCGGGACAGCAACTAATGAAAAACTGTTTTTT. Amino acid sequence: CASSITGTATNEKLFF.

This clone was observed a handful of times. The chain carries TRBV2 and TRBJ2-7; 7 nucleotides agree with TRBD1. The CDR3 sequence is 14 residues long. Germline CDR1 reads SNHLY; CDR2 reads FYNNEI. Losses at the gene ends were 10 bases for V and 0 bases for J; bases not matched to a gene: 9. CDR3: CAISGTESSYEQYF. CDR3 in DNA: TGTGCCATCTCCGGGACAGAGAGCTCCTACGAGCAGTACTTC.

This clone was detected once. The chain combines TRBV18 with TRBJ2-1; 14 nucleotides line up with TRBD2. This CDR3 region has 20 residues. V gave up 3 bases and J gave up 0 bases; unmatched junction bases: 10. The V gene's germline CDR1 is KGHSH and CDR2 LQKENI. CDR3 nucleotides: TGTGCCAGCTCACCGAACTCCGGGACTAGCGGGAGAGGCTCCTACAATGAGCAGTTCTTC. Protein: CASSPNSGTSGRGSYNEQFF. Looking up the rest from reference TRBV18 and TRBJ2-1 gives the full variable domain: NAGVMQNPRHLVRRRGQEARLRCSPMKGHSHVYWYRQLPEEGLKFMVYLQKENIIDESGMPKERFSAEFPKEGPSILRIQQVVRGDSAAYFCASSPNSGTSGRGSYNEQFFGPGTRLTVL.

This clone has just a few counts. The rearrangement links TRBV14 to TRBJ2-2; 8 bases map to TRBD1. Germline V gene data show CDR1 as SGHDN and CDR2 as FVKESK. J was trimmed by 6 bases and V by 5 bases; bases with no gene match: 2. The CDR3 is made up of 13 amino acids. CDR3 sequence reads: CASSYRGAGELFF. The CDR3 DNA sequence: TGTGCCAGCAGCTACAGGGGGGCCGGGGAGCTGTTTTTT.

V is TRBV19 and J is TRBJ1-2; a possible D gene is TRBD1 (6 bases). The germline V and J ends were trimmed by 3 bases and 2 bases, with 13 bases remaining between them. CDR1 is LNHDA, CDR2 SQIVND, per germline (reference sequence). The CDR3 spans 15 residues. CDR3 sequence: CASSISTRGNYGYTF. CDR3 bases: TGTGCCAGTAGTATTTCCACGAGGGGGAACTATGGCTACACCTTC.

This clone was counted only a few times. The rearrangement joins TRBV5-6 to TRBJ1-2; 7 bases match TRBD1. The J segment lost 7 bases and the V segment lost 0 bases, leaving 12 bases of the junction unmatched. Germline loops: CDR1 SGHDT, CDR2 YYEEEE. The CDR3 consists of 16 residues. CDR3 amino acids: CASSLVPTGQGSGYTF. CDR3 DNA sequence: TGTGCCAGCAGCTTGGTCCCGACAGGGCAGGGAAGTGGCTACACCTTC.

The chain has TRBV5-1 and TRBJ1-1; 10 nucleotides match TRBD1. CDR3 length equals 19 residues. Trimming removed 0 bases from V and 5 bases from J; junction bases left unmatched: 16. Germline CDR1 is SGHRS and CDR2 is YFSETQ. The CDR3 sequence: CASSLDPRQGARGVTEAFF. DNA for the CDR3: TGCGCCAGCAGCTTGGACCCCCGACAGGGGGCGAGGGGGGTGACTGAAGCTTTCTTT.

V and J are TRBV3-1 (or the pseudogene TRBV3-2) and TRBJ1-3; 7 bases match TRBD1. Unmatched junction bases numbered 2, after V lost 5 bases and J lost 4 bases. CDR3 length: 13 amino acids. CDR1 is LGHDT, CDR2 YNNKEL, per germline (reference sequence). Written as DNA, the CDR3 is TGTGCCAGCAGCTCGGGACAGGGAAACACCATATATTTT. This translates into CASSSGQGNTIYF.

This chain joins TRBV6-6 and TRBJ1-5, with TRBD1 matching over 7 bases. Germline V gives CDR1 MNHNY, CDR2 SVGAGI (reference sequence). The V segment lost 8 bases and the J segment 0 bases; nucleotides outside the gene matches: 7. CDR3 length: 15 residues. The CDR3 sequence is CASLGGHSSNQPQHF. CDR3 DNA: TGTGCCAGCTTAGGGGGCCACAGTAGCAATCAGCCCCAGCATTTT.

The chain employs TRBV2 and TRBJ1-1, with unresolved D. The CDR3 is 11 residues long. The V and J ends lost 8 bases and 4 bases respectively, with 8 bases between them. Germline V gene data show CDR1 as SNHLY and CDR2 as FYNNEI. The CDR3 nucleotides are TGTGCCAGCTATGGCGGCACTGAAGCTTTCTTT. It encodes CASYGGTEAFF.

CDR3 in amino acids: CASSLSGDTGELFF. CDR3 nucleotides: TGTGCCAGCAGCCTTTCGGGGGACACCGGGGAGCTGTTTTTT. This chain connects TRBV11-3 to TRBJ2-2, with D possibly being TRBD2 (6 bases). CDR1 is SGHNT, CDR2 YENEEA, per germline. This CDR3 spans 14 amino acids. V lost 5 bases, J lost 3 bases, and 10 bases lay in between.

In this sample, this clone turned up once. The rearrangement uses TRBV4-3 and TRBJ1-3; the match to TRBD1 covers 8 bases. The germline V gene has CDR1 LGHNA and CDR2 YSLEER. V shed 0 bases, J shed 4 bases, and the junction held 5 bases outside the gene matches. The CDR3 spans 16 residues. The CDR3 nucleotides are TGCGCCAGCAGCCAAGATGATAGGGACAGGGGAAACACCATATATTTT. Translation: CASSQDDRDRGNTIYF.

The chain joins TRBV5-1 to TRBJ2-2; D is perhaps TRBD1 (5 bases). Germline loops: CDR1 SGHRS, CDR2 YFSETQ. The CDR3 contains 16 residues. Trimming cost V 0 bases and J 5 bases, with 14 bases left between them. As DNA, the CDR3 is TGCGCCAGCAGCTTGGGGTTACAGGTATTGACCGGGGAGCTGTTTTTT. Translated: CASSLGLQVLTGELFF.

V gene TRBV11-2 combines with J gene TRBJ1-1; maybe TRBD1 (6 bases). This CDR3 is built from 15 residues. The V gene lost 4 bases and the J gene lost 1 base, with 13 bases spanning the gap. The V gene's germline CDR1 is SGHAT and CDR2 FQNNGV. The CDR3, as DNA: TGTGCCAGCAGCTCTCCGGGACACAAGAACACTGAAGCTTTCTTT. This sequence encodes CASSSPGHKNTEAFF.

The chain carries TRBV12-3 or TRBV12-4 and TRBJ1-1; D not certain. V was pared by 5 bases and J by 1 base, with 8 bases between. The CDR3 has 13 residues. In DNA form, the CDR3 reads TGTGCCAGCAGTGGGCAGACGAACACTGAAGCTTTCTTT. This codes for CASSGQTNTEAFF.

The rearrangement links TRBV12-5 to TRBJ2-7, with TRBD2 matching 10 bases. The CDR3 covers 15 residues. V shed 1 base, J shed 3 bases, and the junction held 3 bases outside the gene matches. Germline loops: CDR1 LGHNT, CDR2 FRNRAP. The CDR3 reads CASGLDSGGYYEQYF. CDR3 in DNA: TGTGCTAGTGGTTTGGATAGCGGGGGGTACTACGAGCAGTACTTC.